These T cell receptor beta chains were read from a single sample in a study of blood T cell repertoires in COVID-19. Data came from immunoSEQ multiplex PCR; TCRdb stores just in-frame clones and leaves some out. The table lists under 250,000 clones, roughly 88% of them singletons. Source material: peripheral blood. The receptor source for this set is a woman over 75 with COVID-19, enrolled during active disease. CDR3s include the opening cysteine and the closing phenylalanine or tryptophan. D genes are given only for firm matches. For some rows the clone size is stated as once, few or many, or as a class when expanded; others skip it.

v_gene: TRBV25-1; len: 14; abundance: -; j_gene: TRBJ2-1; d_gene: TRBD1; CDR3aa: CASSPIRGYNEQFF; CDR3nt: TGTGCCAGCAGTCCTATCAGGGGGTACAATGAGCAGTTCTTC
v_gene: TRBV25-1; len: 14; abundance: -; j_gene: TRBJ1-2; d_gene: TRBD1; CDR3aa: CASSEMGTGEGYTF; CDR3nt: TGTGCCAGCAGTGAAATGGGGACAGGGGAGGGCTACACCTTC
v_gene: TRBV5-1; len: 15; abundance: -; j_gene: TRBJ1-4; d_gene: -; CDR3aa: CASSPTGVTNEKLFF; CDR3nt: TGCGCCAGCAGCCCGACGGGGGTAACTAATGAAAAACTGTTTTTT
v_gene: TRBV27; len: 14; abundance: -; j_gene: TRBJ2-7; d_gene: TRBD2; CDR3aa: CASSSLAGSNEQYF; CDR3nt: TGTGCCAGCAGTTCCCTAGCGGGGTCGAACGAGCAGTACTTC
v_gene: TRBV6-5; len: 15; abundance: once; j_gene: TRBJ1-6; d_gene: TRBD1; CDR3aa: CASLGGTGYNSPLHF; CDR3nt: TGTGCCAGCCTGGGTGGGACAGGGTATAATTCACCCCTCCACTTT
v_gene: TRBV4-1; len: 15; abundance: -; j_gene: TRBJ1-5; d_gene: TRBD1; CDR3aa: CASSQGQGSNQPQHF; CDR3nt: TGCGCCAGCAGCCAAGGACAGGGCAGCAATCAGCCCCAGCATTTT
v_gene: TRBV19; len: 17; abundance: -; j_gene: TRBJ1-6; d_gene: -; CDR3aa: CASSIRTGFDYNSPLHF; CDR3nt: TGTGCCAGTAGTATAAGAACAGGGTTCGACTATAATTCACCCCTCCACTTT
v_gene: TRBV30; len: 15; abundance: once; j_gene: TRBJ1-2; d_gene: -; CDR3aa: CAWSGSRLVSYGYTF; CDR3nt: TGTGCCTGGAGTGGCTCCCGGTTGGTGAGCTATGGCTACACCTTC
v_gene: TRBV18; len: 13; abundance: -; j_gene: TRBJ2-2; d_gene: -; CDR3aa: CASSPGVTGELFF; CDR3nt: TGTGCCAGCTCACCAGGAGTAACCGGGGAGCTGTTTTTT
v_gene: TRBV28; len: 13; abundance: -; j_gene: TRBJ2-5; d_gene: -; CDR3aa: CASTSQLRETQYF; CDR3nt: TGTGCCAGCACCTCCCAACTAAGAGAGACCCAGTACTTC
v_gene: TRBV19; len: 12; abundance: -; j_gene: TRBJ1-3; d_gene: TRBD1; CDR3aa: CATDRGGNTIYF; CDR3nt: TGTGCCACCGACAGGGGTGGAAACACCATATATTTT
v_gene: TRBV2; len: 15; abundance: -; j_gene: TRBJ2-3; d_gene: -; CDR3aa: CASSSNLRAKDTQYF; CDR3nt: TGTGCCAGCAGTTCGAATTTGCGGGCAAAAGATACGCAGTATTTT
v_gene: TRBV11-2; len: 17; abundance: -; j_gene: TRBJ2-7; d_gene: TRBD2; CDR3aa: CASSLTASGGASYEQYF; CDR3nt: TGTGCCAGCAGCTTAACCGCTAGCGGGGGGGCCTCCTACGAGCAGTACTTC
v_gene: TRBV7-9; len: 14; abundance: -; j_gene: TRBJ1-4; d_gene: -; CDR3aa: CASSMDSINEKLFF; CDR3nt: TGTGCCAGCAGCATGGACAGTATTAATGAAAAACTGTTTTTT
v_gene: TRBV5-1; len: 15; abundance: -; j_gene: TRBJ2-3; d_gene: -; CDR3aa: CASSLTLLSTDTQYF; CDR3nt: TGCGCCAGCAGCTTAACTCTACTTAGCACAGATACGCAGTATTTT
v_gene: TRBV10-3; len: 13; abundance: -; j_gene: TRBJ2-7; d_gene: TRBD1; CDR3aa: CAIRRQGQNEQYF; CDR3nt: TGTGCCATCAGACGACAGGGTCAGAACGAGCAGTACTTC
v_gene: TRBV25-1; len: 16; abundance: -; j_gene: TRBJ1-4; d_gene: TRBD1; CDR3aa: CASSGREGTAPEKLFF; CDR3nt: TGTGCCAGCAGTGGGAGGGAAGGGACAGCGCCTGAAAAACTGTTTTTT
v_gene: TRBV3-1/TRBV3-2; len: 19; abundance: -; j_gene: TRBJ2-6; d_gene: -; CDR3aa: CASSQGAGSLSSGANVLTF; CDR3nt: TGTGCCAGCAGCCAAGGGGCCGGATCTCTATCCTCTGGGGCCAACGTCCTGACTTTC
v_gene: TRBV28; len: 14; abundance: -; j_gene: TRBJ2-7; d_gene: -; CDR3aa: CASYSKGMAYEQYF; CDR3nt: TGTGCCAGTTACTCGAAGGGGATGGCGTACGAGCAGTACTTC
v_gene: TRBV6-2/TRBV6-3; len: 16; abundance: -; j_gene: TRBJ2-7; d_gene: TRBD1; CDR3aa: CASSYPRDREAAEQYF; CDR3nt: TGTGCCAGCAGTTACCCGAGGGACAGGGAGGCCGCCGAGCAGTACTTC
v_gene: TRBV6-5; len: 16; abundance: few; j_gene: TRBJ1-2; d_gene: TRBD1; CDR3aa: CASSYGAGGDLYGYTF; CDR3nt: TGTGCCAGCAGTTACGGGGCAGGGGGTGACCTCTATGGCTACACCTTC
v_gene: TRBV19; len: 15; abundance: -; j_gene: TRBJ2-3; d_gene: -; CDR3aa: CASTSGRGESDTQYF; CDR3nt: TGTGCCAGTACCTCGGGCAGGGGCGAGTCAGATACGCAGTATTTT
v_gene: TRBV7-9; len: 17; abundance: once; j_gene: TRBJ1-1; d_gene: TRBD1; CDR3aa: CASSRTRDRGRGTEAFF; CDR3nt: TGTGCCAGCAGCCGGACCCGGGACAGGGGGCGCGGAACTGAAGCTTTCTTT
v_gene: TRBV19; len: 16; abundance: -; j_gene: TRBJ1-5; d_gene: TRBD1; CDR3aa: CASSILGRGSNQPQHF; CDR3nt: TGTGCCAGTAGTATACTAGGCAGGGGGAGCAATCAGCCCCAGCATTTT
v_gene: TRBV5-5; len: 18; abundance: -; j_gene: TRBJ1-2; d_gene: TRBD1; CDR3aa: CASSLALGQPHFNYGYTF; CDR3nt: TGTGCCAGCAGCTTGGCCTTGGGACAGCCACATTTTAACTATGGCTACACCTTC
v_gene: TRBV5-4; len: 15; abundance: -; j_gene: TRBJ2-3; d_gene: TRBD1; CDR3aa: CASSDRDRGSDTQYF; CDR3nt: TGTGCCAGCAGCGACCGGGACAGGGGGTCAGATACGCAGTATTTT
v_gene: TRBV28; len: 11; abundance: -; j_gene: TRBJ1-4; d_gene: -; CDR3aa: CASWSNEKLFF; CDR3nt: TGTGCCAGCTGGAGTAATGAAAAACTGTTTTTT
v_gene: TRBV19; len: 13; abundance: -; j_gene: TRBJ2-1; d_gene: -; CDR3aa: CASTSTQGFGQFF; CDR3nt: TGTGCCAGTACCTCCACCCAGGGATTTGGTCAGTTCTTC
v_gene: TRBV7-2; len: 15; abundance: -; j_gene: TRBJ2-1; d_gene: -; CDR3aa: CASSLGTLIYNEQFF; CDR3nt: TGTGCCAGCAGCTTAGGGACTTTGATATACAATGAGCAGTTCTTC
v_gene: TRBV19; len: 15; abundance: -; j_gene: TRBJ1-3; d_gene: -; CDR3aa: CASSISSRTGNTIYF; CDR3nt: TGTGCCAGTAGTATATCGTCCAGAACCGGAAACACCATATATTTT
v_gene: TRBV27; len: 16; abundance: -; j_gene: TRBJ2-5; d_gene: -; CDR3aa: CASSLSAYSGQETQYF; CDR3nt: TGTGCCAGCAGTTTATCGGCCTATTCCGGGCAAGAGACCCAGTACTTC
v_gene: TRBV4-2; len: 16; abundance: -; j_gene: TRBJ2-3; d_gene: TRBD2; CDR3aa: CASSQDQAGGPDTQYF; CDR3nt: TGTGCCAGCAGCCAAGATCAAGCGGGGGGGCCTGATACGCAGTATTTT
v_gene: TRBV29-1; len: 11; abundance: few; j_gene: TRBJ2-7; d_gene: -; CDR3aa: CSVGDVYEQYF; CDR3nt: TGCAGCGTGGGCGACGTATACGAGCAGTACTTC
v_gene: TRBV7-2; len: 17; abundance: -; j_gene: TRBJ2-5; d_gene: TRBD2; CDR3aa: CASSLVARGGPQETQYF; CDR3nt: TGTGCCAGCAGCTTAGTGGCGCGGGGGGGCCCCCAAGAGACCCAGTACTTC
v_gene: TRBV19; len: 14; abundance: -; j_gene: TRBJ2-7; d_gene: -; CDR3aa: CASSTGTGAYEQYF; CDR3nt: TGTGCCAGTAGTACTGGGACTGGAGCCTACGAGCAGTACTTC
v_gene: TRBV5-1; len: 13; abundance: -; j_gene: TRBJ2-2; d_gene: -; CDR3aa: CASNRATNGELFF; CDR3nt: TGCGCCAGCAATCGAGCGACTAACGGGGAGCTGTTTTTT
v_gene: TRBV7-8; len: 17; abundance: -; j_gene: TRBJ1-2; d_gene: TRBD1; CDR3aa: CASSLGGTGSMTYGYTF; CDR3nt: TGTGCCAGCAGCTTAGGTGGGACAGGGAGTATGACCTATGGCTACACCTTC
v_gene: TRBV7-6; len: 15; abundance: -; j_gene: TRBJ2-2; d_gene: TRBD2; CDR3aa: CASRMGTSGTGELFF; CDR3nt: TGTGCCAGCAGGATGGGAACTAGCGGCACCGGGGAGCTGTTTTTT
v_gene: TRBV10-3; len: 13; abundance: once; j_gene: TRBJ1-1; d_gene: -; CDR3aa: CASFNGFHFEAFF; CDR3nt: TGTGCCAGTTTCAACGGGTTCCACTTCGAAGCTTTCTTT
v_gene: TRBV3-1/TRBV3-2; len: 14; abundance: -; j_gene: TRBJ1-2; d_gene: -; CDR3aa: CASSQGGRDYGYTF; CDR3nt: TGTGCCAGCAGCCAAGGGGGGCGAGACTATGGCTACACCTTC
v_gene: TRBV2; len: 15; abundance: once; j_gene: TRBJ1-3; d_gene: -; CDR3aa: CASSFIQGGGNTIYF; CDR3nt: TGTGCCAGCAGCTTTATACAGGGTGGTGGAAACACCATATATTTT
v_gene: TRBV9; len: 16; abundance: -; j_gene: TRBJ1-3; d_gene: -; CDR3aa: CASSVEPLGSGNTIYF; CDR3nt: TGTGCCAGCAGCGTAGAGCCCCTCGGTTCGGGAAACACCATATATTTT
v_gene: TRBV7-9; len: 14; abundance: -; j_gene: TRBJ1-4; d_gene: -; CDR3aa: CASSSGHSGEKLFF; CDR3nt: TGTGCCAGCAGCTCCGGGCACTCAGGGGAAAAACTGTTTTTT
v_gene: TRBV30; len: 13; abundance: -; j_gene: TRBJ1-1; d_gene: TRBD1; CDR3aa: CAQSRQGSTEAFF; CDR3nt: TGTGCCCAGTCTAGACAGGGGAGCACTGAAGCTTTCTTT
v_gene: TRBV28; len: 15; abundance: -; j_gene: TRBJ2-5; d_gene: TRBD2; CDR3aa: CASLAGGRSRETQYF; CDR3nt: TGTGCCAGTCTAGCGGGGGGGAGGAGCCGGGAGACCCAGTACTTC
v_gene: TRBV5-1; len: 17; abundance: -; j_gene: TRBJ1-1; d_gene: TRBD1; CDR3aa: CASSSYWSGTGNTEAFF; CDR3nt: TGCGCCAGCAGCTCCTATTGGTCCGGGACAGGGAACACTGAAGCTTTCTTT
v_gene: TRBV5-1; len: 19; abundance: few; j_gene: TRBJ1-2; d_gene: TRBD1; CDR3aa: CASSSGRWGTGSGNYGYTF; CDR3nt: TGCGCCAGCAGCTCGGGCCGGTGGGGGACAGGGAGCGGCAACTATGGCTACACCTTC